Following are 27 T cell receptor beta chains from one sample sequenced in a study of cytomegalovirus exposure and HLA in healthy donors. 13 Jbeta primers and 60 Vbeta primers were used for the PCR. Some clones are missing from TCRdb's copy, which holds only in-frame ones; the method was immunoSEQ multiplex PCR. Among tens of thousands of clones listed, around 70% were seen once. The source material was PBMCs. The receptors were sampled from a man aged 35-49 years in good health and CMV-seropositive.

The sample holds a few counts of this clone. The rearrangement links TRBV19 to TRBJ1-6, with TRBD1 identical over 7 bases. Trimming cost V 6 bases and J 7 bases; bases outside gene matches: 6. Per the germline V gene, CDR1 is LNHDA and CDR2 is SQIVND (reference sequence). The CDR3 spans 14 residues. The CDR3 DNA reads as TGTGCCAGTAGAGCGACAGGGACCAATTCACCCCTCCACTTT. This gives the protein CASRATGTNSPLHF.

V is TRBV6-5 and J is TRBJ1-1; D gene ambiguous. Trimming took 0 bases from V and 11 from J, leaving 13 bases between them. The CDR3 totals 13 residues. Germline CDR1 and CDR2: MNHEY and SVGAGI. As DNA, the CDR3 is TGTGCCAGCAGTTACTCCGCAGTTGCGGGCGCTTTCTTT. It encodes CASSYSAVAGAFF.

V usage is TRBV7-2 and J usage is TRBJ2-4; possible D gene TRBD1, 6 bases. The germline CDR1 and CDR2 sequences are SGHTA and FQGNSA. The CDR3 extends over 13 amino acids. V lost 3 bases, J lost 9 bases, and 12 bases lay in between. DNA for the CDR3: TGTGCCAGCAGCTTTCAGGGGCCGAGCATTCAGTACTTC. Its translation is CASSFQGPSIQYF.

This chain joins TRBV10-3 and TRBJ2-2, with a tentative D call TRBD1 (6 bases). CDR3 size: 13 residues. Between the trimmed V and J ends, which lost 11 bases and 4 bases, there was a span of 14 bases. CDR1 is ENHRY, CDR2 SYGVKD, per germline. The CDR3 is CAHRQGSTGELFF. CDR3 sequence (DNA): TGTGCCCACCGGCAGGGGAGCACCGGGGAGCTGTTTTTT.

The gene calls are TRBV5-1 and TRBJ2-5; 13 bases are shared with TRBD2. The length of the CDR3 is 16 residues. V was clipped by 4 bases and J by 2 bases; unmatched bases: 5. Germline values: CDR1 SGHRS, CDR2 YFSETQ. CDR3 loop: CASSEGLAGIQETQYF. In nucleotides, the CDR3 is TGCGCCAGCAGCGAGGGACTAGCGGGGATTCAAGAGACCCAGTACTTC.

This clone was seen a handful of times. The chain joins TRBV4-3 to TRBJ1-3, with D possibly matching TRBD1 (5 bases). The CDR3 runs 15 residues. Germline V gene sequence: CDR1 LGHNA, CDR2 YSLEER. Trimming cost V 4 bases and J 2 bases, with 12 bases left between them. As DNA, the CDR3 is TGCGCCAGCAGCCCGTGGCGGGGGGCTGGAAACACCATATATTTT. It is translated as CASSPWRGAGNTIYF.

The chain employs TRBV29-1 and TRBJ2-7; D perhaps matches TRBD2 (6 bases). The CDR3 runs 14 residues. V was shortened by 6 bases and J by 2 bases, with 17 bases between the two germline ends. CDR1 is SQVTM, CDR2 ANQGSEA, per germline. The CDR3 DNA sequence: TGCAGCGTGACCCGGGGGTCCGAAGCCTACGAGCAGTACTTC. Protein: CSVTRGSEAYEQYF.

CDR3 in amino acids: CASSLARQAYEQYF. The DNA of the CDR3 is TGTGCCAGCAGCTTAGCGCGTCAGGCCTACGAGCAGTACTTC. This sequence joins TRBV7-2 and TRBJ2-5, with no clear D. Matching the DNA end better, TRBJ2-7 makes the J call doubtful. This CDR3 spans 14 amino acids. Germline CDR1 SGHTA, CDR2 FQGNSA.

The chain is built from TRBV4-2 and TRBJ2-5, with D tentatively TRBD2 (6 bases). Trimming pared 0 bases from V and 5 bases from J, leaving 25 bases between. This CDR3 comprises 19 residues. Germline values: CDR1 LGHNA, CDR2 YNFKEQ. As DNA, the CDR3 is TGTGCCAGCAGCCAAGAAGTGAATGTGGGACTTGGGCTTGGGGAGACCCAGTACTTC. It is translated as CASSQEVNVGLGLGETQYF.

The CDR3 DNA is TGTGCCAGGGCACAGGGGGCATCCTACGAGCAGTACTTC. Translated: CARAQGASYEQYF. This chain links TRBV2 with TRBJ2-7; 9 positions match TRBD1. Germline CDR1 and CDR2: SNHLY and FYNNEI. V lost 9 bases to trimming and J lost 1 base; unmatched junction nucleotides: 4. The CDR3 runs to 13 residues.

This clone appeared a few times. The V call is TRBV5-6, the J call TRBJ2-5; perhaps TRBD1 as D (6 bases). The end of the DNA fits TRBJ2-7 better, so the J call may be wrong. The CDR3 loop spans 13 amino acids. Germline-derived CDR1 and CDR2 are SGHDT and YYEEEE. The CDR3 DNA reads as TGTGCCAGCAGCCGTGACAGGTTATACGAGCAGTACTTC. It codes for CASSRDRLYEQYF.

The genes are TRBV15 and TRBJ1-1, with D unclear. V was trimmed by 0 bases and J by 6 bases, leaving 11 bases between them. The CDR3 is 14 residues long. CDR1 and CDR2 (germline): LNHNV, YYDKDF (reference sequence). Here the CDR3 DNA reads TGTGCCACCAGCAGAGATTGGAGTGTCGCTGAAGCTTTCTTT. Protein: CATSRDWSVAEAFF.

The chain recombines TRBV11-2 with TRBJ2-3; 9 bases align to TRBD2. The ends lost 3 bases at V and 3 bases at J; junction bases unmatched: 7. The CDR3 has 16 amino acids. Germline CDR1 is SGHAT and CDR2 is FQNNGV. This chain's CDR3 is CASSFPSGAKTDTQYF. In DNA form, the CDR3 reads TGTGCCAGCAGCTTTCCTAGCGGGGCGAAAACAGATACGCAGTATTTT. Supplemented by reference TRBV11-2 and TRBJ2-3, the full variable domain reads EAGVAQSPRYKIIEKRQSVAFWCNPISGHATLYWYQQILGQGPKLLIQFQNNGVVDDSQLPKDRFSAERLKGVDSTLKIQPAKLEDSAVYLCASSFPSGAKTDTQYFGPGTRLTVL.

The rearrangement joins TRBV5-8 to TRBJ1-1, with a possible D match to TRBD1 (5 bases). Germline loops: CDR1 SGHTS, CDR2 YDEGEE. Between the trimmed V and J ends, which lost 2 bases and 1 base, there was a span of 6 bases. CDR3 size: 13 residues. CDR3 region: CASSLQENTEAFF. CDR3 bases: TGTGCCAGCAGCTTACAGGAGAACACTGAAGCTTTCTTT.

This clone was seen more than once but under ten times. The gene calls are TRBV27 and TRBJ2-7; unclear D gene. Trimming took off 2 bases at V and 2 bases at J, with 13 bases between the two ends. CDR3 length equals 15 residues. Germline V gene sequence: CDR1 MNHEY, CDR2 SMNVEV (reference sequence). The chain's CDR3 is CASSLGGRITYEQYF. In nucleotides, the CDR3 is TGTGCCAGCAGTTTAGGTGGCAGAATTACCTACGAGCAGTACTTC.

CDR3 bases: TGTGCCAGCAGTTTTAACGGGGGGTACGAGCAGTACTTC. Translation gives CASSFNGGYEQYF. This chain links TRBV27 with TRBJ2-7; 7 nucleotides match TRBD2. The CDR3 spans 13 residues. Germline V gene data show CDR1 as MNHEY and CDR2 as SMNVEV (reference sequence). With 3 bases clipped from V and 4 bases from J, the junction kept 3 bases outside the gene matches.

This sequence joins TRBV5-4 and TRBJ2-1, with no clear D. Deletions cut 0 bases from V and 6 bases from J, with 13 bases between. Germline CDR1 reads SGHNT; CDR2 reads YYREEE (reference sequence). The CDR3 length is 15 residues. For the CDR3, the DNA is TGTGCCAGCAGCTTGGAAGCTGCACGCCCCAATGAGCAGTTCTTC. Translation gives CASSLEAARPNEQFF. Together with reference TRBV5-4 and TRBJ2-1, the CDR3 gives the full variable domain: ETGVTQSPTHLIKTRGQQVTLRCSSQSGHNTVSWYQQALGQGPQFIFQYYREEENGRGNFPPRFSGLQFPNYSSELNVNALELDDSALYLCASSLEAARPNEQFFGPGTRLTVL.

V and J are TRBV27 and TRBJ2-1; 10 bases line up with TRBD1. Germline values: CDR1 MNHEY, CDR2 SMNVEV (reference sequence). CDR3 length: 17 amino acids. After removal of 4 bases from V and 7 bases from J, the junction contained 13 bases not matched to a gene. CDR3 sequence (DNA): TGTGCCAGCAGTTCGCCCCTTTTAGGACAGGGGGGAAATGAGCAGTTCTTC. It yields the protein CASSSPLLGQGGNEQFF.

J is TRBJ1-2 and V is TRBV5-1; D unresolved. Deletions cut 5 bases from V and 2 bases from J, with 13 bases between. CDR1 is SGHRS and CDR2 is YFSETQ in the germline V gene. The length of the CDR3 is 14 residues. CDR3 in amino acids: CASRTAPGNYGYTF. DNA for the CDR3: TGCGCCAGCAGGACCGCCCCAGGAAACTATGGCTACACCTTC.

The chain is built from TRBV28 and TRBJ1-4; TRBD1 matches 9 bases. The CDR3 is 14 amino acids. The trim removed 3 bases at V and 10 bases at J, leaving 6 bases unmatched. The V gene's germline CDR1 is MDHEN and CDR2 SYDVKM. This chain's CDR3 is CASSLGQGFGKLFF. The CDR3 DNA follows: TGTGCCAGCAGTTTGGGACAGGGATTCGGAAAACTGTTTTTT.

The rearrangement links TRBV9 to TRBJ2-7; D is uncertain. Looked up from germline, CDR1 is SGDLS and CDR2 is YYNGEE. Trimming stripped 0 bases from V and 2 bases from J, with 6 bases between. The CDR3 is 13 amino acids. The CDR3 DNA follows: TGTGCCAGCAGCGTAGACATAACCTACGAGCAGTACTTC. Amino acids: CASSVDITYEQYF.

This CDR3 reads CASSVGGGSYNEQFF. CDR3 nucleotide sequence: TGTGCCAGCAGCGTGGGCGGGGGGAGCTACAATGAGCAGTTCTTC. The chain combines TRBV9 with TRBJ2-1; TRBD2 matches 8 bases. The germline gives CDR1 SGDLS, CDR2 YYNGEE. Unmatched junction bases numbered 4, after V lost 2 bases and J lost 3 bases. This CDR3 has 15 residues.

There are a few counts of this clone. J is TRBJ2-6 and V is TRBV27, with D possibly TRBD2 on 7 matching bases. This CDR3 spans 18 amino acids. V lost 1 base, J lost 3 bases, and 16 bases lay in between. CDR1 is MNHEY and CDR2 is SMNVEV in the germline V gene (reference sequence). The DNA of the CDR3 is TGTGCCAGCAGTTTATTGGGGGGCGGGGGAGGTGGGGCCAACGTCCTGACTTTC. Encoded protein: CASSLLGGGGGGANVLTF.

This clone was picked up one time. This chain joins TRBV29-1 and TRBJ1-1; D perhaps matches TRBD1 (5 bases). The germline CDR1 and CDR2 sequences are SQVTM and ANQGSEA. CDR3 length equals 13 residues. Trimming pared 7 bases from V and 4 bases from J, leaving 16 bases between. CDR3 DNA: TGCAGCGGACAGAGATCAGTGGTCACTGAAGCTTTCTTT. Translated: CSGQRSVVTEAFF.

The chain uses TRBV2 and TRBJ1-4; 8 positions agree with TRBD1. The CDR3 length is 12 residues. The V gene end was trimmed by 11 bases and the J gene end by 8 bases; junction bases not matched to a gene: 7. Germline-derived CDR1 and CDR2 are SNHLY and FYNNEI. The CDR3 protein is CASTGGGEKLFF. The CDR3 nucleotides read TGTGCCTCCACAGGGGGTGGCGAAAAACTGTTTTTT.

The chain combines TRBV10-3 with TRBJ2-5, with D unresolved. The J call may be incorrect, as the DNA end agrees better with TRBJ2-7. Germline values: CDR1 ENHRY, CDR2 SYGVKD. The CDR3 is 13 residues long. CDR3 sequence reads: CAISESAEYEQYF. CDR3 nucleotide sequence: TGTGCCATCAGTGAGTCGGCGGAGTACGAGCAGTACTTC.

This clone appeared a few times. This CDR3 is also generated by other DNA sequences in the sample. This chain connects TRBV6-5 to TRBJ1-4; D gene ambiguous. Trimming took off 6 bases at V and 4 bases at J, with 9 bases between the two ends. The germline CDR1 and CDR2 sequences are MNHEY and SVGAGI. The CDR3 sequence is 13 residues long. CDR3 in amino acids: CASSDEGNEKLFF. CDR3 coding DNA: TGTGCCAGCAGCGACGAGGGTAATGAAAAACTGTTTTTT.